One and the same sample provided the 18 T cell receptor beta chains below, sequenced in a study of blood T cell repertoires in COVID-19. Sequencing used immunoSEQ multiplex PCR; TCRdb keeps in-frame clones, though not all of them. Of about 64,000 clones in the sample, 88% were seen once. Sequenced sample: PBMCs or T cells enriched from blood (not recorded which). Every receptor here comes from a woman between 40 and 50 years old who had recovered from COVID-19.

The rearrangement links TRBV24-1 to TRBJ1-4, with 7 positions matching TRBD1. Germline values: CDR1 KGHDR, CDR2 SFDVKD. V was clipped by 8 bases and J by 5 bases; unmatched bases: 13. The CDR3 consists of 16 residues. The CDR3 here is CATMGGPGQMNEKLFF. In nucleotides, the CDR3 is TGTGCCACCATGGGGGGACCGGGACAGATGAATGAAAAACTGTTTTTT.

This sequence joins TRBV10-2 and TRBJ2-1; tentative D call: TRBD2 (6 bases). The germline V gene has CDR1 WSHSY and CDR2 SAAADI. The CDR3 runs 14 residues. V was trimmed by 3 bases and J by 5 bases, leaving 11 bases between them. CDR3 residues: CASSDRRRDNEQFF. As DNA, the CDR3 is TGCGCCAGCAGTGACCGGAGGAGGGACAATGAGCAGTTCTTC.

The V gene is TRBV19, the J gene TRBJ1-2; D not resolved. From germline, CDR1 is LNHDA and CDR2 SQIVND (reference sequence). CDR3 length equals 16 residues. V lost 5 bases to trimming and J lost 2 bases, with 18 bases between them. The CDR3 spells CASSPERGRKNYGYTF. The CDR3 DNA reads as TGTGCCAGTAGTCCCGAGCGGGGTCGTAAAAACTATGGCTACACCTTC.

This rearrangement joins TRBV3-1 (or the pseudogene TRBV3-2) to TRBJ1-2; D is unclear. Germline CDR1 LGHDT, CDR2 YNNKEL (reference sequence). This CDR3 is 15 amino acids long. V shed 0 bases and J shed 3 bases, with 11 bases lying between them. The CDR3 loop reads CASSQDAGGYYGYTF. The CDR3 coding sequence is TGTGCCAGCAGCCAAGATGCGGGCGGGTACTATGGCTACACCTTC.

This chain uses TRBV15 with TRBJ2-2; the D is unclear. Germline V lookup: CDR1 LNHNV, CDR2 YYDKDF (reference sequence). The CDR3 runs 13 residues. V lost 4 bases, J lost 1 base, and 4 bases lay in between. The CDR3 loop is CATSIGNTGELFF. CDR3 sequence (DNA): TGTGCCACCAGCATCGGGAACACCGGGGAGCTGTTTTTT.

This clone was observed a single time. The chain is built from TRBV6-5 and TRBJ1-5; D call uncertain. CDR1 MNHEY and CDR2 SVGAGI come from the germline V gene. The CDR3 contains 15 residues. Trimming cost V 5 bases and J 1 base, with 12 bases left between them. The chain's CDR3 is CASSPDIASNQPQHF. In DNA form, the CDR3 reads TGTGCCAGCAGTCCCGATATAGCCAGCAATCAGCCCCAGCATTTT.

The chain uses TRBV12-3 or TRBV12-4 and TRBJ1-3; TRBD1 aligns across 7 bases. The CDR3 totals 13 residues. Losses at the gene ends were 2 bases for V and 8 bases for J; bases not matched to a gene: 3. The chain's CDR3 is CASSLRQGDTIYF. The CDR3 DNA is TGTGCCAGCAGTTTAAGACAGGGAGACACCATATATTTT.

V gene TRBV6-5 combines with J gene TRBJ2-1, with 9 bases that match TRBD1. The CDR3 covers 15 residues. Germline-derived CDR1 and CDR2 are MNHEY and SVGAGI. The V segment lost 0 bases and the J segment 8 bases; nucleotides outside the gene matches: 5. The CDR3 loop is CASSYSSGQGYEQFF. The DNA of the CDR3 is TGTGCCAGCAGTTACTCGAGCGGACAGGGGTATGAGCAGTTCTTC.

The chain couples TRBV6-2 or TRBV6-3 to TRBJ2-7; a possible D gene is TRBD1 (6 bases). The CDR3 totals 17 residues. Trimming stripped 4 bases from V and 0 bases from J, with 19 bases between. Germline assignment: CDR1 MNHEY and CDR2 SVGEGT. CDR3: CASSFSSTKTGSYEQYF. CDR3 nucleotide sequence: TGTGCCAGCAGTTTTTCTAGTACGAAGACAGGCTCCTACGAGCAGTACTTC.

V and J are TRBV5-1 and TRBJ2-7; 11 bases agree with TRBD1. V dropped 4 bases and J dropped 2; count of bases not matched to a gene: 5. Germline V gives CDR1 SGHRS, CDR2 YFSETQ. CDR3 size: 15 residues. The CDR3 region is CASSVPGQGAYEQYF. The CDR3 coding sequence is TGCGCCAGCAGCGTCCCGGGACAGGGGGCCTACGAGCAGTACTTC.

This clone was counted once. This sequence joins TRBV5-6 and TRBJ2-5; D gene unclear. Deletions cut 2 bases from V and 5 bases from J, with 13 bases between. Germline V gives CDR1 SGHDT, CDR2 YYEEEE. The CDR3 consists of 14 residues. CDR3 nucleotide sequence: TGTGCCAGCAGCTTCTCAGGTACCAAGGAGACCCAGTACTTC. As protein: CASSFSGTKETQYF.

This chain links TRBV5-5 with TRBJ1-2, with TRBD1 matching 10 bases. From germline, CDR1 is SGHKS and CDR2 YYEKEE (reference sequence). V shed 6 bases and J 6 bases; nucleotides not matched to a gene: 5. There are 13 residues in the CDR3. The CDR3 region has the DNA TGTGCCAGCATGGTCGGGACAGGGGATGGCTACACCTTC. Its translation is CASMVGTGDGYTF.

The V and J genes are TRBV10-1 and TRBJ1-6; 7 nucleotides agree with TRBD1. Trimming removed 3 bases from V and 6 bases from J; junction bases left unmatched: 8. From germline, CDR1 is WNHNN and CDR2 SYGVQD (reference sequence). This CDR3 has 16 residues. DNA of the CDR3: TGCGCCAGCAGTGAAAAGACAGGGCCGATTAATTCACCCCTCCACTTT. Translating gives CASSEKTGPINSPLHF.

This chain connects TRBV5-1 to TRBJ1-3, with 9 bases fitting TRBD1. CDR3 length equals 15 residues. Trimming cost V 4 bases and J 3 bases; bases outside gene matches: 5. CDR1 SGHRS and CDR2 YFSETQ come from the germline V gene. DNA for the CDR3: TGCGCCAGCAGCCTACAGGGGGCTTTTGGAAACACCATATATTTT. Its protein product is CASSLQGAFGNTIYF. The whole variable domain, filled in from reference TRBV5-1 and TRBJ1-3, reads KAGVTQTPRYLIKTRGQQVTLSCSPISGHRSVSWYQQTPGQGLQFLFEYFSETQRNKGNFPGRFSGRQFSNSRSEMNVSTLELGDSALYLCASSLQGAFGNTIYFGEGSWLTVV.

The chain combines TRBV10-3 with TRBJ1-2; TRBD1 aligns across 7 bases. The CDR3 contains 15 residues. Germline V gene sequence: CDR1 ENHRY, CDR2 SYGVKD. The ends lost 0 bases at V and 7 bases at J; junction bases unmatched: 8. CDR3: CAISESARGEAGYTF. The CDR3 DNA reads TGTGCCATCAGTGAGTCGGCCAGGGGGGAGGCTGGCTACACCTTC.

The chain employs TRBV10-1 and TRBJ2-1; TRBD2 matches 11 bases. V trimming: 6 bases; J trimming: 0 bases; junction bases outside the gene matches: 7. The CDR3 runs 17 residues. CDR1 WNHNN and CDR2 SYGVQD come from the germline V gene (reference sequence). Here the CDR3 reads CASSRLAGTSSYNEQFF. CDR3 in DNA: TGCGCCAGCAGCAGACTAGCGGGGACGAGCTCCTACAATGAGCAGTTCTTC.

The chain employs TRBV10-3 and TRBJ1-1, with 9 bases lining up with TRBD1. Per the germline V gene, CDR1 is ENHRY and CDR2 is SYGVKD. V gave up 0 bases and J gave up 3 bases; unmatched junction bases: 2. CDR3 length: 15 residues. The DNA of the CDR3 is TGTGCCATCAGTGAGTCCAGGACAGGGGACACTGAAGCTTTCTTT. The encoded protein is CAISESRTGDTEAFF.

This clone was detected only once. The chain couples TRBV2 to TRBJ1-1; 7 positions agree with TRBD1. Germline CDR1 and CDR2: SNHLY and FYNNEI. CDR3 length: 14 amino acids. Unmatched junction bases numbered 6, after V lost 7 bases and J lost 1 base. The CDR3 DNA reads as TGTGCCAGCACGGGACAGATCAGGAACACTGAAGCTTTCTTT. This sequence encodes CASTGQIRNTEAFF.